This passage covers 29 T cell receptor beta chains from one sample sequenced in a study of blood T cell repertoires in COVID-19. The method was immunoSEQ multiplex PCR; TCRdb's version includes in-frame clones alone and lacks a portion of them. The profile covers about 310,000 clones, with around 90% appearing a single time and 1% taken by the ten largest. Sequencing used peripheral blood. The source is a man aged 45 to 65 with active or convalescent COVID-19.

This chain connects TRBV19 to TRBJ2-1; 8 nucleotides align to TRBD1. In germline, CDR1 is LNHDA, CDR2 SQIVND (reference sequence). Trimming cost V 7 bases and J 4 bases; bases outside gene matches: 6. The CDR3 covers 14 residues. As DNA, the CDR3 is TGTGCCAGTACGCAGGGGGCGACGTACAATGAGCAGTTCTTC. This codes for CASTQGATYNEQFF.

This chain joins TRBV10-2 and TRBJ2-5, with 7 bases identical to TRBD1. J gave up 5 bases and V 8 bases, and 11 bases lay outside the gene matches. The germline V gene has CDR1 WSHSY and CDR2 SAAADI. This CDR3 has 14 amino acids. The CDR3, as DNA: TGCGCCAGCGGCTCGACAGGGATAACGGAGACCCAGTACTTC. Its protein is CASGSTGITETQYF.

This clone was seen more than once but under ten times. The J gene is TRBJ1-4, the V gene TRBV6-5, with TRBD1 matching 7 bases. Germline loops: CDR1 MNHEY, CDR2 SVGAGI. The ends lost 6 bases at V and 11 bases at J; junction bases unmatched: 6. The CDR3 is made up of 12 amino acids. The chain's CDR3 is CASSRTGEKLFF. The CDR3 bases are TGTGCCAGCAGCCGTACAGGGGAGAAACTGTTTTTT.

The chain links TRBV6-1 to TRBJ2-2; possible D gene TRBD2, 6 bases. The V end lost 4 bases, the J end lost 1 base, and 13 bases lay between the germline ends. CDR1 MNHNS and CDR2 SASEGT come from the germline V gene. CDR3 size: 16 residues. The CDR3 bases are TGTGCCAGCAGTGTATGGAGGGCCGAGAACACCGGGGAGCTGTTTTTT. This gives the protein CASSVWRAENTGELFF.

This clone occurred a few times. The V gene is TRBV5-6, the J gene TRBJ1-6, with no clear D. The CDR3 runs 14 residues. V lost 3 bases to trimming and J lost 9 bases, with 13 bases between them. In germline, CDR1 is SGHDT, CDR2 YYEEEE. For the CDR3, the DNA is TGTGCCAGCAGCTCTCGCCGGCAGGTTTCACCCCTCCACTTT. The encoded protein is CASSSRRQVSPLHF.

The V and J genes are TRBV28 and TRBJ2-7; 9 bases match TRBD1. This CDR3 contains 15 residues. Looked up from germline, CDR1 is MDHEN and CDR2 is SYDVKM. The junction had 15 bases not matched to a gene; V was cut back by 6 bases and J by 9 bases. The CDR3 spells CASSPPGQGYERQYF. The CDR3 DNA follows: TGTGCCAGCAGCCCCCCGGGACAGGGCTACGAGAGGCAGTACTTC.

The chain combines TRBV6-5 with TRBJ1-2, with 8 bases identical to TRBD1. Trimming removed 4 bases from V and 8 bases from J; junction bases left unmatched: 9. The CDR3 is 14 residues long. The germline gives CDR1 MNHEY, CDR2 SVGAGI. The CDR3 is CASSSGTGGWGYTF. The DNA for the CDR3 is TGTGCCAGCAGTTCCGGGACAGGCGGTTGGGGCTACACCTTC.

The CDR3 sequence is CASSPGTAITEAFF. The CDR3 region has the DNA TGTGCCAGCAGTCCCGGGACAGCAATCACTGAAGCTTTCTTT. The rearrangement joins TRBV27 to TRBJ1-1; 7 bases map to TRBD1. CDR1 and CDR2 (germline): MNHEY, SMNVEV (reference sequence). Trimming cost V 5 bases and J 4 bases; bases outside gene matches: 7. CDR3 size: 14 residues.

The chain uses TRBV2 and TRBJ2-7; 11 nucleotides align to TRBD2. The germline gives CDR1 SNHLY, CDR2 FYNNEI. V gave up 4 bases and J gave up 3 bases; unmatched junction bases: 2. The CDR3 sequence is 14 residues long. Here the CDR3 reads CASSGLAGNYEQYF. The CDR3 DNA follows: TGTGCCAGCAGTGGACTAGCGGGGAACTACGAGCAGTACTTC.

The chain carries TRBV9 and TRBJ1-1; possibly TRBD1 for D (6 bases). The V end was cut by 5 bases, the J end by 2 bases, with 16 bases between. The length of the CDR3 is 15 residues. Looked up from germline, CDR1 is SGDLS and CDR2 is YYNGEE. The CDR3: CASSPQGGSNTEAFF. DNA of the CDR3: TGTGCCAGCAGTCCACAGGGCGGTTCCAACACTGAAGCTTTCTTT. Supplemented by reference TRBV9 and TRBJ1-1, the full variable domain reads DSGVTQTPKHLITATGQRVTLRCSPRSGDLSVYWYQQSLDQGLQFLIQYYNGEERAKGNILERFSAQQFPDLHSELNLSSLELGDSALYFCASSPQGGSNTEAFFGQGTRLTVV.

The genes are TRBV19 and TRBJ2-2; the D gene is possibly TRBD1 (5 bases). CDR1 is LNHDA, CDR2 SQIVND, per germline (reference sequence). This CDR3 has 13 residues. Trimming took 3 bases from V and 7 from J, leaving 9 bases between them. The CDR3, as DNA: TGTGCCAGTAGTATTTTAGGGGACGGGGAGCTGTTTTTT. As protein: CASSILGDGELFF. Filled out from reference TRBV19 and TRBJ2-2, the complete variable domain reads DGGITQSPKYLFRKEGQNVTLSCEQNLNHDAMYWYRQDPGQGLRLIYYSQIVNDFQKGDIAEGYSVSREKKESFPLTVTSAQKNPTAFYLCASSILGDGELFFGEGSRLTVL.

The chain couples TRBV11-3 to TRBJ2-3, with 8 bases lining up with TRBD2. J lost 1 base, V lost 5 bases, and 5 bases had no gene match. This CDR3 region has 15 residues. Per germline, CDR1 SGHNT and CDR2 YENEEA. CDR3 region: CASSKRSGGTDTQYF. CDR3 nucleotide sequence: TGTGCCAGCAGCAAACGTAGCGGGGGCACAGATACGCAGTATTTT.

The rearrangement uses TRBV6-5 and TRBJ2-7, with TRBD2 matching over 10 bases. The germline CDR1 and CDR2 sequences are MNHEY and SVGAGI. V was clipped by 4 bases and J by 7 bases; unmatched bases: 10. The CDR3 spans 15 residues. The CDR3 spells CASSSTSGALYEQYF. CDR3 sequence (DNA): TGTGCCAGCAGTTCCACTAGCGGGGCCCTCTATGAGCAGTACTTC.

The CDR3 loop reads CASSVGGGWGGEKLFF. The CDR3 coding sequence is TGTGCCAGCAGCGTTGGGGGAGGATGGGGAGGTGAAAAACTGTTTTTT. The rearrangement joins TRBV9 to TRBJ1-4; D is perhaps TRBD1 (5 bases). V lost 2 bases to trimming and J lost 7 bases, with 18 bases between them. CDR1 SGDLS and CDR2 YYNGEE come from the germline V gene. The length of the CDR3 is 16 residues.

The chain joins TRBV5-4 to TRBJ2-7, with 9 positions matching TRBD1. V shed 4 bases and J 2 bases; nucleotides not matched to a gene: 4. The CDR3 has 14 amino acids. Per the germline V gene, CDR1 is SGHNT and CDR2 is YYREEE (reference sequence). CDR3 DNA sequence: TGTGCCAGCAGCAGGGACAGGGCAACCTACGAGCAGTACTTC. It translates to CASSRDRATYEQYF.

The V call is TRBV6-5, the J call TRBJ1-3; D is unclear. Germline V CDR1 and CDR2: MNHEY, SVGAGI. The CDR3 sequence is 15 residues long. Trimming took 6 bases from V and 0 from J, leaving 12 bases between them. CDR3 residues: CASRPTDSSGNTIYF. The CDR3 bases are TGTGCCAGCAGACCCACTGATAGCTCTGGAAACACCATATATTTT.

This rearrangement joins TRBV18 to TRBJ1-1; no clear D gene. CDR1 is KGHSH and CDR2 is LQKENI in the germline V gene. Trimming took 0 bases from V and 8 from J, leaving 10 bases between them. The CDR3 sequence is 13 residues long. CDR3: CASSPPGDSEAFF. The CDR3 DNA follows: TGTGCCAGCTCACCACCCGGAGATTCCGAAGCTTTCTTT.

The chain couples TRBV27 to TRBJ1-4; D might be TRBD1 (5 bases). Germline-derived CDR1 and CDR2 are MNHEY and SMNVEV (reference sequence). Trimming removed 1 base from V and 5 bases from J, with 14 bases in between. This CDR3 contains 16 residues. CDR3 sequence: CASSLWGGRENEKLFF. The DNA for the CDR3 is TGTGCCAGCAGTTTATGGGGCGGACGGGAGAATGAAAAACTGTTTTTT.

The chain carries TRBV6-5 and TRBJ2-7; 7 positions match TRBD2. The CDR3 is made up of 15 amino acids. The ends lost 0 bases at V and 5 bases at J; junction bases unmatched: 7. Germline V CDR1 and CDR2: MNHEY, SVGAGI. DNA of the CDR3: TGTGCCAGCAGTTACTCCGGCGGGAGTCTCCACGAGCAGTACTTC. Its translation: CASSYSGGSLHEQYF.

The chain recombines TRBV29-1 with TRBJ2-4; D remains unclear. This CDR3 spans 15 amino acids. Deletions cut 1 base from V and 0 bases from J, with 10 bases between. The germline V gene encodes CDR1 SQVTM and CDR2 ANQGSEA. CDR3 in amino acids: CSVEVAASAKNIQYF. The CDR3 DNA follows: TGCAGCGTTGAAGTAGCAGCTTCAGCCAAAAACATTCAGTACTTC.

The chain employs TRBV5-1 and TRBJ2-5, with D possibly TRBD1 on 6 matching bases. The CDR3 totals 15 residues. Looked up from germline, CDR1 is SGHRS and CDR2 is YFSETQ. V was clipped by 4 bases and J by 2 bases, with 15 bases between them. This CDR3 reads CASSARGEGQETQYF. Written as DNA, the CDR3 is TGCGCCAGCAGCGCCAGGGGAGAGGGGCAAGAGACCCAGTACTTC.

The chain is built from TRBV6-2 or TRBV6-3 and TRBJ2-5; a possible D gene is TRBD2 (6 bases). V shed 2 bases and J shed 1 base, with 11 bases lying between them. Germline loops: CDR1 MNHEY, CDR2 SVGEGT. The CDR3 is made up of 15 amino acids. CDR3 region: CASSYLGTFQETQYF. The DNA of the CDR3 is TGTGCCAGCAGTTACCTTGGGACTTTCCAAGAGACCCAGTACTTC.

As to this clone: A junction end diverges from the germline sequence, so it may reflect a read error. The sample holds other DNA sequences that translate to the same CDR3. The chain links TRBV30 to TRBJ2-7; 8 bases map to TRBD1. This CDR3 comprises 16 residues. Germline CDR1 reads GTSNPN; CDR2 reads SVGIG (reference sequence). The CDR3 protein is CAWSARKGTGAYEQYF. The CDR3 coding sequence is TGTGCCTGGAGTGCACGGAAAGGGACAGGAGCCTACGAGCAGTACTTT.

This chain uses TRBV27 with TRBJ1-5, with TRBD1 identical over 8 bases. Germline CDR1 MNHEY, CDR2 SMNVEV (reference sequence). The CDR3 runs to 18 residues. Losses at the gene ends were 4 bases for V and 2 bases for J; bases not matched to a gene: 13. The CDR3 region is CASSSNPTGDRGNQPQHF. CDR3 nucleotides: TGTGCCAGCAGTTCTAATCCGACAGGGGATCGGGGCAATCAGCCCCAGCATTTT.

The chain is built from TRBV2 and TRBJ1-2; a possible D gene is TRBD1 (5 bases). The CDR3 sequence is 14 residues long. V lost 6 bases, J lost 5 bases, and 16 bases lay in between. Germline CDR1 SNHLY, CDR2 FYNNEI. The CDR3: CASSRTDREYGYTF. In nucleotides, the CDR3 is TGTGCCAGCAGCAGAACCGACAGAGAGTATGGCTACACCTTC.

The chain is built from TRBV28 and TRBJ1-6; tentatively, D is TRBD1 (5 bases). CDR1 is MDHEN and CDR2 is SYDVKM in the germline V gene. The V end lost 5 bases, the J end lost 15 bases, and 14 bases lay between the germline ends. This CDR3 is 12 amino acids long. This CDR3 reads CASSPRDLLLHF. CDR3 nucleotide sequence: TGTGCCAGCAGTCCGCGGGACCTGCTCCTCCACTTT.

The chain links TRBV10-3 to TRBJ2-7; 9 positions agree with TRBD1. V gave up 4 bases and J gave up 1 base; unmatched junction bases: 2. Germline V lookup: CDR1 ENHRY, CDR2 SYGVKD. The CDR3 sequence is 14 residues long. The chain's CDR3 is CAISGTGESYEQYF. Written as DNA, the CDR3 is TGTGCCATCAGTGGGACAGGGGAATCCTACGAGCAGTACTTC.

V and J are TRBV19 and TRBJ2-3; 8 bases line up with TRBD2. The CDR3 runs 14 residues. Germline CDR1 reads LNHDA; CDR2 reads SQIVND (reference sequence). J gave up 6 bases and V 5 bases, and 7 bases lay outside the gene matches. CDR3: CASSPTSESDTQYF. CDR3 DNA: TGTGCCAGTAGTCCGACTAGCGAGTCGGATACGCAGTATTTT.

V and J are TRBV7-2 and TRBJ1-6; D call uncertain. V was shortened by 1 base and J by 8 bases, with 15 bases between the two germline ends. Germline-derived CDR1 and CDR2 are SGHTA and FQGNSA. The CDR3 loop spans 16 amino acids. The CDR3 nucleotides read TGTGCCAGCAGCTTAGACGGGTACCCCGGGGATTCACCCCTCCACTTT. Translation: CASSLDGYPGDSPLHF. The complete variable domain, with remaining parts taken from reference TRBV7-2 and TRBJ1-6, reads GAGVSQSPSNKVTEKGKDVELRCDPISGHTALYWYRQSLGQGLEFLIYFQGNSAPDKSGLPSDRFSAERTGGSVSTLTIQRTQQEDSAVYLCASSLDGYPGDSPLHFGNGTRLTVT.